The 2 T cell receptor beta chains below come from one sample, sequenced in a study of CD8+CD57+ T cells in acquired aplastic anemia. Researchers used genomic DNA as the template to profile TCR beta VDJ and CDR3. MiXCR, run by TCRdb on the reads, gives a single entry per CDR3 protein. The sample comprises around 180,000 distinct CDR3 sequences, about 64% of which are singletons, and roughly 42% rests with the top ten. Material for sequencing was sorted CD4+, CD8+, or CD8+CD57+ T cells (not recorded which) from PBMCs. The receptors were gathered from a human donor in good health.

The V and J genes are TRBV29-1 and TRBJ1-2; the D is unclear. The V gene's germline CDR1 is SQVTM and CDR2 ANQGSEA. The V end lost 1 base, the J end lost 1 base, and 10 bases lay between the germline ends. This CDR3 is 14 amino acids long. CDR3 loop: CSVEGFLDNYGYTF. DNA for the CDR3: TGCAGCGTTGAAGGGTTCCTAGATAACTATGGCTACACCTTC.

This clonotype has ten or more counts. This chain links TRBV7-9 with TRBJ2-1; the D gene is possibly TRBD2 (6 bases). The CDR3 has 15 residues. CDR1 SEHNR and CDR2 FQNEAQ come from the germline V gene (reference sequence). V lost 1 base and J lost 8, with 15 bases in between. CDR3 sequence reads: CASSLVLARGDEQFF. The CDR3, as DNA: TGTGCCAGCAGCTTAGTCCTAGCGCGAGGGGATGAGCAGTTCTTC.